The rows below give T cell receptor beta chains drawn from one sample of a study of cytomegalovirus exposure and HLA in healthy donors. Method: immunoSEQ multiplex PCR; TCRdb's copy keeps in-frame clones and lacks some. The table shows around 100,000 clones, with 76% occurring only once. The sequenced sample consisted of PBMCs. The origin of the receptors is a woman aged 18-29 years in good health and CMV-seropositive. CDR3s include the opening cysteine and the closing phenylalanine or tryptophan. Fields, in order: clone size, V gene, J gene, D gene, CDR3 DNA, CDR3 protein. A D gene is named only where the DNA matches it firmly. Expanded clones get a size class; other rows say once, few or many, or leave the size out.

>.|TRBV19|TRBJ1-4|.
TGTGCCAGTCGAAGGGGTCCAACTAATGAAAAACTGTTTTTT
CASRRGPTNEKLFF
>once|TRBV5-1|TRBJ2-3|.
TGCGCCAGCAGCGCCGGGACTTTACGAGATACGCAGTATTTT
CASSAGTLRDTQYF
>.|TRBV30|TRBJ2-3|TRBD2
TGTGCCTGGAGTCGGCACCTAGCGGGGGCCACAGATACGCAGTATTTT
CAWSRHLAGATDTQYF
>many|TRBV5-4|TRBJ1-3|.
TGTGCCAGCAGCTTGTATGGTAGCTCTGGAAACACCATATATTTT
CASSLYGSSGNTIYF
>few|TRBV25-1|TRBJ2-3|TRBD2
TGTGCCAGCAGCCCTGGGACTAGCGGGGAAAGCACAGATACGCAGTATTTT
CASSPGTSGESTDTQYF
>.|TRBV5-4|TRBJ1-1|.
TGTGCCAGCAGCCCCCGACAGGACTTGAACACTGAAGCTTTCTTT
CASSPRQDLNTEAFF
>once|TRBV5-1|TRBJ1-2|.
TGCGCCAGCAGCCAGGACAGCGTGAATGGCTACACCTTC
CASSQDSVNGYTF
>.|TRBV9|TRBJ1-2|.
TGTGCCAGCAGCGAGAGCGGGACGCAGGGAGGCTACACCTTC
CASSESGTQGGYTF
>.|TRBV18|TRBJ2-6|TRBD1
TGTGCCAGCTCACCACCCGCAGGGGGAATCTCTGGGGCCAACGTCCTGACTTTC
CASSPPAGGISGANVLTF
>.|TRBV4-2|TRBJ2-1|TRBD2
TGTGCCAGCAGCCAAGATCCGGGAGGATCCTACAATGAGCAGTTCTTC
CASSQDPGGSYNEQFF
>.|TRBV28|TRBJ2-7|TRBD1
TGTGCCAGCAGTTTCGGGACAGGGGCCACCTACGAGCAGTACTTC
CASSFGTGATYEQYF
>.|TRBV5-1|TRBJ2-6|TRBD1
TGCGCCAGCAGCGCGGACAGGGGAGGGGCTAGCGTCCTGACTTTC
CASSADRGGASVLTF
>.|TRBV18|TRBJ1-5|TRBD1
TGTGCCAGCTCACCCGACAGGGAACAGCCCCAGCATTTT
CASSPDREQPQHF
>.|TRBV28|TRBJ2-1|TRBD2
TGTGCCAGCAGTTTAACTAGCGGGAGTTTCAATGAGCAGTTCTTC
CASSLTSGSFNEQFF
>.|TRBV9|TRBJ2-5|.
TGTGCCAGCAGCGAGCAGGGGATTCAAGAGACCCAGTACTTC
CASSEQGIQETQYF
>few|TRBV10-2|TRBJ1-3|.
TGCGCCAGCAGCATCTCAGGTACCTCTGGAAACACCATATATTTT
CASSISGTSGNTIYF
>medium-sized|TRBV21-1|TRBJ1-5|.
TGTGCCAGCAGCGACAGGGGGCATCAGCCCCAGCATTTT
CASSDRGHQPQHF
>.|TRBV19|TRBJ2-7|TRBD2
TGTGCCAGTAGCATAGCGGGAGAGTACGAGCAGTACTTC
CASSIAGEYEQYF
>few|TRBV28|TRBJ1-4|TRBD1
TGTGCCAGCAGACTCCGGGACAGGGATGAAAAACTGTTTTTT
CASRLRDRDEKLFF
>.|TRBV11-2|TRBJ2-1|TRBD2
TGTGCCAGCAGCTTCATGACTAGCGTATACAATGAGCAGTTCTTC
CASSFMTSVYNEQFF
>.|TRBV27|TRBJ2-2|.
TGTGCCAGCAGTTGCCCACCCCGGGACTTAAACACCGGGGAGCTGTTTTTT
CASSCPPRDLNTGELFF
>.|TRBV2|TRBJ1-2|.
TGTGCCAGCAGTGTGGGCAGCACCTATGGCTACACCTTC
CASSVGSTYGYTF
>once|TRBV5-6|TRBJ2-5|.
TGTGCCAGCAGCTTGGGCGGCCAAGAGACCCAGTACTTC
CASSLGGQETQYF
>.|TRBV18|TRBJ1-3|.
TGTGCCAGCTCACCACCCTCAATAGTTCCGGGAAACACCATATATTTT
CASSPPSIVPGNTIYF
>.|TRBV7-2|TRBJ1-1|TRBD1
TGTGCCAGCAGCTCGGACAGGGAGGCGGTAGGGGACACTGAAGCTTTCTTT
CASSSDREAVGDTEAFF
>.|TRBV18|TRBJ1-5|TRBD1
TGTGCCAGCTCACCGGGACAGGGCAATCAGCCCCAGCATTTT
CASSPGQGNQPQHF
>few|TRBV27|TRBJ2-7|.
TGTGCCAGCAGCCCAGAGACAGGATCCTACGAGCAGTACTTC
CASSPETGSYEQYF
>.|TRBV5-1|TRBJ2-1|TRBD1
TGCGCCAGCAGCATTGGACAGGGGGCGATCTTC
CASSIGQGAIF
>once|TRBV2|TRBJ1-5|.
TGTGCCAGCAGGGGGGAGGATTATAGCAATCAGCCCCAGCATTTT
CASRGEDYSNQPQHF
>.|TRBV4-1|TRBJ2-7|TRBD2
TGCGCCAGCAGCCAAGGCTGGGGGGGGATCTACGAGCAGTACTTC
CASSQGWGGIYEQYF
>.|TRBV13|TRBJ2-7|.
TGTGCCAGCAGCTTAGGGCAGGGTAACGAGCAGTACTTC
CASSLGQGNEQYF
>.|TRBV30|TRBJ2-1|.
TGTGCCTGGAGTAGGGGGAGGGGGAATGAGCAGTTCTTC
CAWSRGRGNEQFF
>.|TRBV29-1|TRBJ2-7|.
TGCAGCGTCGTTCAGGGCATTCAGCAGTACTTC
CSVVQGIQQYF
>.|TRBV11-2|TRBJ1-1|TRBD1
TGTGCCAGCAGCTTAAGGTTTGGGGACAGGAACACTGAAGCTTTCTTT
CASSLRFGDRNTEAFF
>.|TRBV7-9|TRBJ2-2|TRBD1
TGTGCCAGCAGCTTAGCGACAGGGAAGGTGGCCGGGGAGCTGTTTTTT
CASSLATGKVAGELFF
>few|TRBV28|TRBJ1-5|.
TGTGCCAGCAGTGCAGGGGTCCGGGCCCAGCATTTT
CASSAGVRAQHF
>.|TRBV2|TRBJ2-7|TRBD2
TGTGCCAGCAGTGATGCAGCGGGAGGTCGCAACGAGCAGTACTTC
CASSDAAGGRNEQYF
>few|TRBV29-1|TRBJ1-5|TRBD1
TGCAGCGCCGCGGGACAGGATGGGGAGCCCCAGCATTTT
CSAAGQDGEPQHF